Reported below is one T cell receptor (beta chain). Its antigen is currently unknown. The CDR3 has 14 residues. With 0 bases removed from V and 6 bases from J, the gap between germline ends came to 11 bases. Germline V lookup: CDR1 MNHEY, CDR2 SMNVEV (reference sequence). These data belong to a study of shared clonotypes between healthy human individuals. Broader study findings: Sharing of clonotypes among donors was expected to vary with sequencing depth.

Samples underwent the assay at deep level. Every subset had its genomic DNA shared out evenly among several immunoSEQ plates. Clones were sequenced by immunoSEQ multiplex PCR, and TCRdb holds only the in-frame ones, with some missing. The sample has millions of clones, approximately 94% seen once. Naive CD8 cells, CD45RO-negative and positively selected for CCR7, excluded terminally differentiated effector memory CD45RA+ cells. Adult donors, all healthy and HIV-negative, had no recent acute infections or vaccinations. The chain employs TRBV27 and TRBJ1-2; D unresolved. The sample taken for sequencing was naive CD8+ T cells from PBMCs. The clonotype was recovered from a man between 18 and 35 years old in good health. Some clones in this sample may be carry-over from other donors' samples. CDR3 nucleotide sequence: TGTGCCAGCAGTTTATCCGCCCGAATTCATGGCTACACCTTC. It translates to CASSLSARIHGYTF.